Given below is one T cell receptor beta chain in context. Its antigen is not known. Trimming stripped 5 bases from V and 6 bases from J, with 8 bases between. This CDR3 contains 11 residues. The germline gives CDR1 SGHVS, CDR2 FQNEAQ. This sample is drawn from a study of T cell responses to AZD1222 COVID-19 vaccine. The study, taken as a whole, reports: Repertoires were sampled only after the peak T cell response.

Profiling relied on immunoSEQ multiplex PCR, and the TCRdb table lists in-frame clones only, not all of them. The sample includes roughly 130,000 clones, approximately 92% seen only once; the top ten take 3.1%. The sample here was peripheral blood, taken on day 0 of AZD1222 vaccination. This chain uses TRBV7-8 with TRBJ2-7, with a weak D call TRBD2 (5 bases). This sequence originates from an adult in good health. This CDR3 reads CASSATSEQYF. CDR3 in DNA: TGTGCCAGCAGCGCAACTAGCGAGCAGTACTTC.